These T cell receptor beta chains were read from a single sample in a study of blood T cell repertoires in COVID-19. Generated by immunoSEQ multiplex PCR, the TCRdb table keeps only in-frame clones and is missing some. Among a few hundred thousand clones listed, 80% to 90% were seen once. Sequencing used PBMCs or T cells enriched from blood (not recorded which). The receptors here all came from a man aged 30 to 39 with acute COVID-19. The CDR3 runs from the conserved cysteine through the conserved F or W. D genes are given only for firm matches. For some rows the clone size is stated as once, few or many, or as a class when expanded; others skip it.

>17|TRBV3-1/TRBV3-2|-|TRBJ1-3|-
CASSLTQGNPSGNTIYF
TGTGCCAGCAGCCTAACCCAGGGCAACCCCTCTGGAAACACCATATATTTT
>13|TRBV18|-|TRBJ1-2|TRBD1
CASSEGTGRGYTF
TGTGCCAGCTCCGAAGGGACAGGGCGCGGCTACACCTTC
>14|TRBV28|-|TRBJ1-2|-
CASSLTAGFIGYTF
TGTGCCAGCAGTTTAACGGCAGGCTTTATTGGCTACACCTTC
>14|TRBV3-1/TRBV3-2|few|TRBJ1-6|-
CASSQDWANSPLHF
TGTGCCAGCAGCCAAGATTGGGCTAATTCACCCCTCCACTTT
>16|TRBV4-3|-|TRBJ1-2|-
CASSQEGRGANYGYTF
TGCGCCAGCAGCCAAGAGGGGAGGGGGGCTAACTATGGCTACACCTTC
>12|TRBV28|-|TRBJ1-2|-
CASKVGDYGYTF
TGTGCCAGCAAGGTCGGGGACTATGGCTACACCTTC
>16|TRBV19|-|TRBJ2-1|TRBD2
CASSPSSGGAYNEQFF
TGTGCCAGTAGTCCCTCCTCCGGGGGGGCCTACAATGAGCAGTTCTTC
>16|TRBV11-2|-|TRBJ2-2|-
CASSPLGGENTGELFF
TGTGCCAGCAGCCCGCTCGGGGGAGAGAACACCGGGGAGCTGTTTTTT
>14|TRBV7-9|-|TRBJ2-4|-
CASSLAGGQNIQYF
TGTGCCAGCAGCTTAGCGGGAGGCCAAAACATTCAGTACTTC
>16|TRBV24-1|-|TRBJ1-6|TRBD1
CVDRLVRSSYNSPLHF
TGTGTGGACAGGTTGGTTCGTTCTTCCTATAATTCACCCCTCCACTTT
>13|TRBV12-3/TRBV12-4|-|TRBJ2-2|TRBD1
CASAGQGDGELFF
TGTGCCAGCGCGGGACAGGGGGACGGGGAGCTGTTTTTT
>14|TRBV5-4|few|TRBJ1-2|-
CASSAERANYGYTF
TGTGCCAGCAGTGCCGAGCGAGCTAACTATGGCTACACCTTC
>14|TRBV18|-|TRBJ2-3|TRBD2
CASSPPSGRDTQYF
TGTGCCAGCTCACCTCCTAGCGGAAGAGATACGCAGTATTTT
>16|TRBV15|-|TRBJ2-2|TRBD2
CATSRIAGEGIGELFF
TGTGCCACCAGCAGAATAGCGGGAGAGGGGATCGGGGAGCTGTTTTTT
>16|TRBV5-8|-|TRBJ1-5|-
CASSPRQGIATQPQHF
TGTGCCAGCAGCCCAAGGCAGGGGATCGCTACTCAGCCCCAGCATTTT
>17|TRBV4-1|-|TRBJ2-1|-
CASSQDRSGSRYNEQFF
TGCGCCAGCAGCCAAGATCGAAGCGGGTCCCGCTACAATGAGCAGTTCTTC
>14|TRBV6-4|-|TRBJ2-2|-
CASKLQGETGELFF
TGTGCCAGCAAACTCCAGGGTGAAACCGGGGAGCTGTTTTTT
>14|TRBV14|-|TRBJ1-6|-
CASSLGGNNSPLHF
TGTGCCAGCAGTTTGGGGGGTAACAATTCACCCCTCCACTTT
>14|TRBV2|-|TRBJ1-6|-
CASRAGNNNSPLHF
TGTGCCAGCAGAGCCGGGAACAATAATTCACCCCTCCACTTT
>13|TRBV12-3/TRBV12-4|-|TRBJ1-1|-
CASSWGGNTEAFF
TGTGCCAGCAGTTGGGGGGGGAACACTGAAGCTTTCTTT
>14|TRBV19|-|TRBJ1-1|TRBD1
CASSRQGVNTEAFF
TGTGCCAGTAGTAGACAGGGTGTGAACACTGAAGCTTTCTTT
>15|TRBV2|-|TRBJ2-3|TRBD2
CATTAGLANRDTQYF
TGTGCCACCACAGCGGGACTAGCAAATAGAGATACGCAGTATTTT
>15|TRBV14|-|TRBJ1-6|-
CASSQDLGANSPLHF
TGTGCCAGCAGCCAAGACCTAGGGGCAAATTCACCCCTCCACTTT
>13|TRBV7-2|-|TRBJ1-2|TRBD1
CASSDQQGYGYTF
TGTGCCAGCAGCGACCAACAGGGGTATGGCTACACCTTC
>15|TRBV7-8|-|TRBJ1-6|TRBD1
CASSATGGQNSPLHF
TGTGCCAGCAGCGCTACAGGGGGCCAGAATTCACCCCTCCACTTT
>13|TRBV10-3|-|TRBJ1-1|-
CAAAGYLNTEAFF
TGTGCCGCAGCAGGGTACCTGAACACTGAAGCTTTCTTT